These T cell receptor beta chains were read from a single sample in a study of cytotoxic CD8 clonotypes in ibrutinib-treated CLL. Produced via immunoSEQ multiplex PCR; TCRdb's table is partial and in-frame only. The sample lists about 310,000 clones; about 77% were seen once. The sample in question was PBMCs, obtained before ibrutinib treatment. All receptors come from a human donor with chronic lymphocytic leukemia. Each CDR3 is given with its conserved first and last residue. A D gene is named only where the DNA matches it firmly. Not every row has a clone size; where given, it reads once, few, many or a size class.

j_call v_call clone_size d_call cdr3_nt cdr3_aa
TRBJ2-7 TRBV7-2 . . TGTGCCAGCAGCTTTGAAGGGAGCCTCTACGAGCAGTACTTC CASSFEGSLYEQYF
TRBJ2-4 TRBV5-5 . TRBD1 TGTGCCAGCAGCCAGGGACAGGGCTCCAAAAACATTCAGTACTTC CASSQGQGSKNIQYF
TRBJ2-7 TRBV5-6 . . TGTGCCAGCAGCTTGAGTGGCTACGAGCAGTACTTC CASSLSGYEQYF
TRBJ2-7 TRBV18 . TRBD1 TGTGCCAGCTCACCAGGTCGCCAGGGGGTGTCCTACGAGCAGTACTTC CASSPGRQGVSYEQYF
TRBJ2-2 TRBV6-6 . TRBD1 TGTGCCAGCAGTAGACAGGGAGTGGCCGGGGAGCTGTTTTTT CASSRQGVAGELFF
TRBJ1-5 TRBV4-1 . . TGCGCCAGCAGCCAGGGCCCCCAGGCTTGGAATCAGCCCCAGCATTTT CASSQGPQAWNQPQHF
TRBJ2-7 TRBV10-1 . TRBD2 TGCGCCAGCAGCGACCAATGGTCTAGCGGGGTAACACACTCCTACGAGCAGTACTTC CASSDQWSSGVTHSYEQYF
TRBJ1-5 TRBV4-3 . . TGCGCCAGCAGCCAAGATCTTGGCAGGGGAAGCAATCAGCCCCAGCATTTT CASSQDLGRGSNQPQHF
TRBJ2-2 TRBV27 . TRBD1 TGTGCCAGCAGGGGGACAGGGACCGGGGAGCTGTTTTTT CASRGTGTGELFF
TRBJ1-1 TRBV30 . TRBD1 TGTGCCTGGTCCGACAGGGACGCTGAAGCTTTCTTT CAWSDRDAEAFF
TRBJ2-5 TRBV7-2 . TRBD1 TGTGCCAGCAGCAGAGGGACAGTTAGACAAGAGACCCAGTACTTC CASSRGTVRQETQYF
TRBJ1-2 TRBV11-1 . TRBD1 TGTGCCAGCAGCCTACCCGACAGGGTAGATGGCTACACCTTC CASSLPDRVDGYTF
TRBJ2-7 TRBV11-1 few TRBD2 TGTGCCAGCAGCTATAAACGGGAGGGCTACGAGCAGTACTTC CASSYKREGYEQYF
TRBJ2-1 TRBV7-2 . . TGTGCCAGCAGCTTACTAGGCCTTTACAATGAGCAGTTCTTC CASSLLGLYNEQFF